This TCR beta chain comes out of a study of blood T cell repertoires in COVID-19. Study details: Samples of COVID-19 (acute and convalescent) were obtained from the United States, Italy and Spain. PBMCs, B-cell-depleted T cells, or T cells were the source of the cDNA or gDNA that made up the material.

This CDR3 has 11 residues. Original data processing: It was from reference gene primer amplification that nucleated cell counts were estimated. Generated by immunoSEQ multiplex PCR, the TCRdb table keeps only in-frame clones and is missing some. V and J calls and clone size follow that table, whereas D and trimming were derived from the DNA. Altogether more than 90,000 clones are present, around four fifths being singletons, with the ten largest covering 7.9%. This clone was recorded only once. The V gene is TRBV1, the J gene TRBJ2-1; the D call in the table, TRBD2, was not verified against the DNA. TRBV1 is reported as a pseudogene. Sequences were obtained from peripheral blood. This sequence originates from a man aged 65 to 85 with acute or convalescent COVID-19. The CDR3 sequence is CTSSPCNEQFF. The CDR3, as DNA: TGCACCAGCAGCCCCTGCAATGAGCAGTTCTTC.